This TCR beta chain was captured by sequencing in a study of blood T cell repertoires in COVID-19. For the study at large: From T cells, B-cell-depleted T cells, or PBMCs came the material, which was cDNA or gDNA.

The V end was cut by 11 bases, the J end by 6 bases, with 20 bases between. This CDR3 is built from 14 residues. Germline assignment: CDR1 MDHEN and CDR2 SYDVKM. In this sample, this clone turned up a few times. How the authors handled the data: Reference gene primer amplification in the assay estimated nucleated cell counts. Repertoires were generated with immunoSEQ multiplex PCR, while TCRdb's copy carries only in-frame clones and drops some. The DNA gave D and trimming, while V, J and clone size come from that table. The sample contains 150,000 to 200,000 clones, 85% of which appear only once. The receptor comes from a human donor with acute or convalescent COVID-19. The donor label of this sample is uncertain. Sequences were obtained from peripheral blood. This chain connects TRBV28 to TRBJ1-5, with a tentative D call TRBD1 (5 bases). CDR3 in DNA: TGTGCCTGCGTACCCAGGGTGGGCCGTCAGCCCCAGCATTTT. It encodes CACVPRVGRQPQHF.